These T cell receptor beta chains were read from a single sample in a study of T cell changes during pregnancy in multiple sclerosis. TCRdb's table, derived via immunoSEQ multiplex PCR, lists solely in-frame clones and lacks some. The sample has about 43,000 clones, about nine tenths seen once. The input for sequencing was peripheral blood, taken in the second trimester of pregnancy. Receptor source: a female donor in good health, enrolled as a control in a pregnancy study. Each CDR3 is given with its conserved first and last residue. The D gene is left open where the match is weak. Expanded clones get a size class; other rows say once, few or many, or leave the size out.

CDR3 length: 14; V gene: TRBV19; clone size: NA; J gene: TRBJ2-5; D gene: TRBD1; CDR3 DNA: TGTGCCACCCGAGACAGGGGGCGTGGAGAGACCCAGTACTTC; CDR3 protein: CATRDRGRGETQYF
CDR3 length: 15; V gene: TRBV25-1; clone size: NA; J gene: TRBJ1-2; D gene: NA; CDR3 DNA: TGTGCCAGCAGTGAATTCCGTGGGGGCGGCTATGGCTACACCTTC; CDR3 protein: CASSEFRGGGYGYTF
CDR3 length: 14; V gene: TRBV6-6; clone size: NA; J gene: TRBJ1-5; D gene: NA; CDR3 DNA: TGTGCCAGCAGTCCGGGACAAAAAAATCAGCCCCAGCATTTT; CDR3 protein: CASSPGQKNQPQHF
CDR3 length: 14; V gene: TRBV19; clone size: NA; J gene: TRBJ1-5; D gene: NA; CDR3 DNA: TGTGCCAGTAGTATGGGAGAGATATATCAGCCCCAGCATTTT; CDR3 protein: CASSMGEIYQPQHF
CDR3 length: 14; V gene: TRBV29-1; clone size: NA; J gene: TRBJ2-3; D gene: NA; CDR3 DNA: TGCAGCGTGCCAGGACAGTTACACACAGATACGCAGTATTTT; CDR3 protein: CSVPGQLHTDTQYF
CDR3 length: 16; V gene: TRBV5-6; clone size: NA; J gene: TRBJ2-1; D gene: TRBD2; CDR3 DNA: TGTGCCAGCAGCTCGGCCTCGACTAGCGGGAATGGTGAGCAGTTCTTC; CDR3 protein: CASSSASTSGNGEQFF
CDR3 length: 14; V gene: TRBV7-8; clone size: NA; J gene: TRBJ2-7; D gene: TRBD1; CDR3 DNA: TGTGCCAGCAGCTTAGGGACAGGGGTCTACGAGCAGTACTTC; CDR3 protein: CASSLGTGVYEQYF
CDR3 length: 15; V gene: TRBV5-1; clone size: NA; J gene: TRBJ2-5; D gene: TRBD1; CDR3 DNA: TGCGCCAGCAGCGCGGCCAGGGGGCACCAAGAGACCCAGTACTTC; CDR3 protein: CASSAARGHQETQYF
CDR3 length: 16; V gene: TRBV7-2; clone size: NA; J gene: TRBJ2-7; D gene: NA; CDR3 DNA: TGTGCCAGCAGCCATGGGCCGGAACAGAACTCCTACGAGCAGTACTTC; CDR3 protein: CASSHGPEQNSYEQYF
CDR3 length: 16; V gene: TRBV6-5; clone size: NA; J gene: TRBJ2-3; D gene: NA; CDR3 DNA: TGTGCCAGCAGTTACTTGGGGACTGCTAGCACAGATACGCAGTATTTT; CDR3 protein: CASSYLGTASTDTQYF
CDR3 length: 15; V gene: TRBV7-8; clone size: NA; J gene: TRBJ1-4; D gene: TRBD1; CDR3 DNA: TGTGCCAGCAGCTCCAGGGACAGGGGAGGGGGAAAACTGTTTTTT; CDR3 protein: CASSSRDRGGGKLFF
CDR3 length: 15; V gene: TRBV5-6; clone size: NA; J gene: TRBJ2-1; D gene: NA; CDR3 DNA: TGTGCCAGCAGCTCAGACTTGAACTCCTACAATGAGCAGTTCTTC; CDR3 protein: CASSSDLNSYNEQFF
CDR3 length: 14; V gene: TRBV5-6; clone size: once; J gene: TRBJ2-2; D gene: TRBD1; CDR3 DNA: TGTGCCAGCAGCGACAGGGGGCACACCGGGGAGCTGTTTTTT; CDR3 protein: CASSDRGHTGELFF
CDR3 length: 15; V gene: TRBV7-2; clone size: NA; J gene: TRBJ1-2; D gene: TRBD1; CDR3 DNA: TGTGCCAGCAGCGCCCCACAGGGGGCCCACGGGGGCTACACCTTC; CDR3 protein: CASSAPQGAHGGYTF
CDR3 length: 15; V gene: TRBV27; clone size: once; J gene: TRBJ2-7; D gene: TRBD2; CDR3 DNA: TGTGCCAGCAGTCCCAGATGGACTAGCGGGAACGAGCAGTACTTC; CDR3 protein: CASSPRWTSGNEQYF
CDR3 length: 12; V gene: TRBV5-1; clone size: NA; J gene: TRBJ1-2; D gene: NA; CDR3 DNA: TGCGCCAGCAGCTTGCCCAGAGGTGGCTACACCTTC; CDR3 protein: CASSLPRGGYTF
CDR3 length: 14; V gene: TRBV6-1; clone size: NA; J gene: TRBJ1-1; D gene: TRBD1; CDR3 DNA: TGTGCCAGCAGTGACGACAGGGCGAACACTGAAGCTTTCTTT; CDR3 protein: CASSDDRANTEAFF
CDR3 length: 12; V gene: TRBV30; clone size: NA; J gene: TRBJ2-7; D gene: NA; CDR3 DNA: TGTGCCTGGAACAATGTCGGGGACGAGCAGTACTTC; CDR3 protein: CAWNNVGDEQYF
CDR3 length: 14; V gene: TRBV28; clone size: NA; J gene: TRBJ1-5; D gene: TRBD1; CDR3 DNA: TGTGCCAGCAGACTACGACAGGGAAGTCAGCCCCAGCATTTT; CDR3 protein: CASRLRQGSQPQHF
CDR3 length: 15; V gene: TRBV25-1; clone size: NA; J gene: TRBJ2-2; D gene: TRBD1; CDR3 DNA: TGTGCCAGCAGTGAGTTGACAGGGGGTGACGGGGAGCTGTTTTTT; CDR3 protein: CASSELTGGDGELFF
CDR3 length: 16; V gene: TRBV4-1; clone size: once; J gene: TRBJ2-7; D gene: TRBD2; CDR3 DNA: TGCGCCAGCAGCCAGGACCCGGGGGGGGACCTCGACGAGCAGTACTTC; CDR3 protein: CASSQDPGGDLDEQYF
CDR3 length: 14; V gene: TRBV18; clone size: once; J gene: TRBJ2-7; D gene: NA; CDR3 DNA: TGTGCCAGCTCACCACCGGCGGGTCCCTACGAGCAGTACTTC; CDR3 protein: CASSPPAGPYEQYF
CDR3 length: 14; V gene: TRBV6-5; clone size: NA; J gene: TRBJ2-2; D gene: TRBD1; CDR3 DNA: TGTGCCAGCAGTTTCGACAGGGGTAGCGGGGAGCTGTTTTTT; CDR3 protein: CASSFDRGSGELFF
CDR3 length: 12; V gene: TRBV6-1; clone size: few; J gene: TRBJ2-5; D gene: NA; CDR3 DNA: TGTGCCAGCATTCGGGACACGGAGACCCAGTACTTC; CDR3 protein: CASIRDTETQYF
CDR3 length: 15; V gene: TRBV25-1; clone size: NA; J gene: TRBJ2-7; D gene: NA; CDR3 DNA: TGTGCCAGCAGTGAATCAGGCACAGAATCCTACGAGCAGTACTTC; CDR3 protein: CASSESGTESYEQYF
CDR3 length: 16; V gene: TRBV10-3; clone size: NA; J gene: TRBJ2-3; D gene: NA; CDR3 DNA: TGTGCCATCAGTGAGACGACGGGGGGCATCACAGATACGCAGTATTTT; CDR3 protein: CAISETTGGITDTQYF
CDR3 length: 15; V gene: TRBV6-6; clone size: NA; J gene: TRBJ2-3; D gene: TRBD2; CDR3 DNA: TGTGCCAGCACGACTAGCGGGAGAGGGACAGATACGCAGTATTTT; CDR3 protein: CASTTSGRGTDTQYF
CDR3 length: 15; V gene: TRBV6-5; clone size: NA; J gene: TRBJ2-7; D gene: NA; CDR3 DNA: TGTGCCAGCAGTTACGGCACAGGGATCTCCTACGAGCAGTACTTC; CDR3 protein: CASSYGTGISYEQYF
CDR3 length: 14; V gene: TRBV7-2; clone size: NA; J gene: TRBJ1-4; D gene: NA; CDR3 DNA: TGTGCCAGCAGCTTAGGGGGGGGTAATGAAAAACTGTTTTTT; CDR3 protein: CASSLGGGNEKLFF
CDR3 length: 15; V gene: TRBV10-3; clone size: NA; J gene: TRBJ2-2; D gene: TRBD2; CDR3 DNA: TGTGCCATCAGTGAAGGCGGGAGAGATACCGGGGAGCTGTTTTTT; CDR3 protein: CAISEGGRDTGELFF
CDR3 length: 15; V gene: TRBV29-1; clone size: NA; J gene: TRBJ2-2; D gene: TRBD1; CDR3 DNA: TGCAGCGTTGGAATCAGACAGGGGGACACCGGGGAGCTGTTTTTT; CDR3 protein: CSVGIRQGDTGELFF
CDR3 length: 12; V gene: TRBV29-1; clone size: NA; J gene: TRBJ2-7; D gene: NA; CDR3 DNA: TGCAGCGTGCGAACAGGACCCTACGAGCAGTACTTC; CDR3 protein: CSVRTGPYEQYF
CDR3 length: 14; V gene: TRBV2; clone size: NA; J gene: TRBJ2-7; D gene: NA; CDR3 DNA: TGTGCCAGCATAGGGGCTAGCGCGTCCTACGAGCAGTACTTC; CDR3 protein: CASIGASASYEQYF
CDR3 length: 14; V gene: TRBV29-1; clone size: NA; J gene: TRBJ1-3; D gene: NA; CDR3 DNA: TGCAGCGTTGCGGGGGGCGTAACTGGAAACACCATATATTTT; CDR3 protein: CSVAGGVTGNTIYF
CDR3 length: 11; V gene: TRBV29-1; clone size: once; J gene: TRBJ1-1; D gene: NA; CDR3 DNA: TGCAGCGTCTATGGACACCTTGAAGCTTTCTTT; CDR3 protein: CSVYGHLEAFF
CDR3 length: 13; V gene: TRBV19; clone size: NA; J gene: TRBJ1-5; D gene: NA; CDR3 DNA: TGTGCCAGTAGTATCACTAGGGATCAGCCCCAGCATTTT; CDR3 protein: CASSITRDQPQHF
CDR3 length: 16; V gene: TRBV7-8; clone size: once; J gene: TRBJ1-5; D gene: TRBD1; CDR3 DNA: TGTGCCAGCACCGACCTGGACAGGGGAAGCAATCAGCCCCAGCATTTT; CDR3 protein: CASTDLDRGSNQPQHF
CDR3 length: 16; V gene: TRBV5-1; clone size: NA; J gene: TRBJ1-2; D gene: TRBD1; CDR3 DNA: TGCGCCAGCAGCTTATTCGTTCGGGACAGGGAGGGTGGCTACACCTTC; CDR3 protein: CASSLFVRDREGGYTF
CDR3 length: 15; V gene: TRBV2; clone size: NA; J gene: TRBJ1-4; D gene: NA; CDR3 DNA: TGTGCCAGCAGCCTTTACCAGGGTAGGAATGAAAAACTGTTTTTT; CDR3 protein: CASSLYQGRNEKLFF
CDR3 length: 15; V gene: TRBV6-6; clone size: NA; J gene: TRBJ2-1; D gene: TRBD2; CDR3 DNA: TGTGCCAGCAGCCCTGGACTAGCGGGGGGGATTGAGCAGTTCTTC; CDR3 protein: CASSPGLAGGIEQFF
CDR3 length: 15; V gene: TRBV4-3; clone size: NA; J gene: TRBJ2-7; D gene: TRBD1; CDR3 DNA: TGCGCCAGCAGCCAAGATTGGGACAGGGTGTACGAGCAGTACTTC; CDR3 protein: CASSQDWDRVYEQYF
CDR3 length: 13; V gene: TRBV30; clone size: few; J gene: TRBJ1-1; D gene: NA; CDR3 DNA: TGTGCCTGGGGGGAGGCTGCGAACACTGAAGCTTTCTTT; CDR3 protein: CAWGEAANTEAFF
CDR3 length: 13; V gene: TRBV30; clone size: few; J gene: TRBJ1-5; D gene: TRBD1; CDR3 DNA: TGTGCCTGGTCAATTACCGGGACAGGGCTCCAGCATTTT; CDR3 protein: CAWSITGTGLQHF
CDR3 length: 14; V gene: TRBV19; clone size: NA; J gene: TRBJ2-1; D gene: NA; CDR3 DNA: TGTGCCAGTTCTCCAATTGGCCCATACAGCGAGCAGTTCTTC; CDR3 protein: CASSPIGPYSEQFF